The 17 T cell receptor beta chains in this list originate from one sample, sequenced in a study of T cells in Graves' hyperthyroidism and ophthalmopathy. Amplified TCR beta CDR3 regions came from RNA transcripts. First-round RT-PCR targeting the TCR CDR3 was performed with the HTBI primer set. TCRdb passed the multiplex PCR reads through MiXCR, listing each CDR3 protein once. This repertoire shows approximately 590,000 distinct CDR3 sequences, roughly 46% found once; its top ten account for about 7.8%. Sequenced input: peripheral blood or thyroid tissue (not recorded which). Receptor source: a woman between 18 and 30 years old with Graves' hyperthyroidism.

CDR3 in amino acids: CASSPLARRSQETQYF. DNA of the CDR3: TGTGCCAGCAGCCCTCTTGCGCGGAGGAGCCAAGAGACCCAGTACTTC. The V and J genes are TRBV11-2 and TRBJ2-5, with D tentatively TRBD2 (5 bases). The V end lost 5 bases, the J end lost 1 base, and 17 bases lay between the germline ends. The CDR3 totals 16 residues. Per the germline V gene, CDR1 is SGHAT and CDR2 is FQNNGV.

This clonotype was counted ten times or more. V gene TRBV2 combines with J gene TRBJ1-2; no clear D gene. The germline CDR1 and CDR2 sequences are SNHLY and FYNNEI. V was trimmed by 8 bases and J by 6 bases, leaving 13 bases between them. The CDR3 has 12 amino acids. The CDR3 protein is CASSRWAHGYTF. The CDR3 nucleotides read TGTGCCAGCTCCCGGTGGGCTCATGGCTACACCTTC.

This clonotype appeared a few times. The CDR3 bases are TGCGCCAGCAGAGTGACAGAAGACTCCTACGAGCAGTACTTC. It encodes CASRVTEDSYEQYF. V and J are TRBV5-1 and TRBJ2-7, with D perhaps TRBD1 (5 bases). Trimming took 5 bases from V and 0 from J, leaving 12 bases between them. Germline CDR1 SGHRS, CDR2 YFSETQ. This CDR3 has 14 residues.

This clonotype was recorded a few times. The chain uses TRBV7-2 and TRBJ1-2; D remains ambiguous. The germline V gene has CDR1 SGHTA and CDR2 FQGNSA. The CDR3 consists of 15 residues. Deletions cut 6 bases from V and 8 bases from J, with 22 bases between. CDR3 nucleotide sequence: TGTGCCAGCAGACCAAGCCCGGGCCCTCGCTTCGGCTACACCTTC. Translated: CASRPSPGPRFGYTF. Full variable domain (outside the CDR3, taken from reference TRBV7-2 and TRBJ1-2): GAGVSQSPSNKVTEKGKDVELRCDPISGHTALYWYRQSLGQGLEFLIYFQGNSAPDKSGLPSDRFSAERTGGSVSTLTIQRTQQEDSAVYLCASRPSPGPRFGYTFGSGTRLTVV.

The chain recombines TRBV24-1 with TRBJ2-6; 8 bases agree with TRBD1. Losses at the gene ends were 11 bases for V and 0 bases for J; bases not matched to a gene: 17. The length of the CDR3 is 19 residues. From germline, CDR1 is KGHDR and CDR2 SFDVKD. DNA for the CDR3: TGTGCCAGCAGCCCATACCTCGTCGGACAGGGCTCTGGGGCCAACGTCCTGACTTTC. This gives the protein CASSPYLVGQGSGANVLTF.

A few counts support this clonotype. This chain links TRBV5-1 with TRBJ1-2; D remains ambiguous. The CDR3 contains 15 residues. The germline V gene has CDR1 SGHRS and CDR2 YFSETQ. Trimming cost V 3 bases and J 4 bases, with 16 bases left between them. The DNA of the CDR3 is TGCGCCAGCAGCTCCCACCTTGGCCTCGGCTATGGCTACACCTTC. Protein product: CASSSHLGLGYGYTF.

The chain uses TRBV7-2 and TRBJ2-2; the D call may be TRBD1 or TRBD2 (6 bases each). Germline V gives CDR1 SGHTA, CDR2 FQGNSA. Trimming took off 6 bases at V and 3 bases at J, with 17 bases between the two ends. The CDR3 is 16 amino acids. Here the CDR3 DNA reads TGTGCCAGCAGTCTTCACCGGGGGCGATACACCGGGGAGCTGTTTTTT. Protein: CASSLHRGRYTGELFF.

The genes are TRBV2 and TRBJ1-5; D unclear. The CDR3 spans 14 residues. CDR1 is SNHLY and CDR2 is FYNNEI in the germline V gene. V was shortened by 5 bases and J by 4 bases, with 12 bases between the two germline ends. CDR3 DNA: TGTGCCAGCAGTTGGAATCCGATTAATCAGCCCCAGCATTTT. It yields the protein CASSWNPINQPQHF.

The rearrangement joins TRBV13 to TRBJ2-7; the match to TRBD2 covers 11 bases. V lost 3 bases, J lost 6 bases, and 7 bases stayed unmatched. CDR3 length: 15 amino acids. Germline values: CDR1 PRHDT, CDR2 FYEKMQ (reference sequence). The CDR3 sequence is CASSLAPLAGGEQYF. For the CDR3, the DNA is TGTGCCAGCAGCTTGGCCCCGCTAGCGGGAGGCGAGCAGTACTTC.

This chain joins TRBV6-5 and TRBJ2-7, with D uncertain. With 4 bases removed from V and 3 bases from J, the gap between germline ends came to 7 bases. CDR3 length equals 12 residues. In germline, CDR1 is MNHEY, CDR2 SVGAGI. CDR3 in amino acids: CASSSLFYEQYF. CDR3 nucleotide sequence: TGTGCCAGCAGTTCACTTTTCTACGAGCAGTACTTC.

This clonotype was detected many times. The chain uses TRBV24-1 and TRBJ1-4; D unresolved. The length of the CDR3 is 13 residues. The V and J ends lost 7 bases and 8 bases respectively, with 13 bases between them. Germline CDR1 is KGHDR and CDR2 is SFDVKD. DNA for the CDR3: TGTGCCACCAGGTCCCGGCTGGGGGAAAAACTGTTTTTT. Translating gives CATRSRLGEKLFF.

A note on this clonotype: One base away lies a much larger clone, so this may be a sequencing read error. This chain links TRBV7-9 with TRBJ1-2; D gene uncertain. The germline CDR1 and CDR2 sequences are SEHNR and FQNEAQ (reference sequence). The CDR3 contains 12 residues. The chain's CDR3 is CASSSRFYGYAF. For the CDR3, the DNA is TGTGCCAGCAGCTCCCGCTTCTATGGCTACGCCTTC. The variable domain in full, completed from reference TRBV7-9 and TRBJ1-2, reads DTGVSQNPRHKITKRGQNVTFRCDPISEHNRLYWYRQTLGQGPEFLTYFQNEAQLEKSRLLSDRFSAERPKGSFSTLEIQRTEQGDSAMYLCASSSRFYGYAFGSGTRLTVV.

The table lists this clonotype with many counts. At one of its ends the junction is not consistent with the germline gene, which may arise from a read error. The J gene is TRBJ2-5, the V gene TRBV5-1, with D unresolved. CDR1 and CDR2 (germline): SGHRS, YFSETQ. This CDR3 is 10 amino acids long. CDR3 DNA sequence: TGTGCCAGCAGTGGGGAGACCCAGTACTTC. It codes for CASSGETQYF.

The gene calls are TRBV9 and TRBJ1-1; a possible D gene is TRBD1 (6 bases). This CDR3 has 12 amino acids. Germline loops: CDR1 SGDLS, CDR2 YYNGEE. V was trimmed by 5 bases and J by 11 bases, leaving 16 bases between them. The CDR3 here is CASSSGTPWAFF. Written as DNA, the CDR3 is TGTGCCAGCAGTTCCGGGACACCCTGGGCTTTCTTT. Variable domain in full (rest from reference TRBV9 and TRBJ1-1): DSGVTQTPKHLITATGQRVTLRCSPRSGDLSVYWYQQSLDQGLQFLIQYYNGEERAKGNILERFSAQQFPDLHSELNLSSLELGDSALYFCASSSGTPWAFFGQGTRLTVV.

The CDR3 region has the DNA TGTGCCAGCAGTGTGGTACTAGCGGGAGGGGGTGAGACCCAGTACTTC. Amino acid sequence: CASSVVLAGGGETQYF. This chain links TRBV2 with TRBJ2-5; the match to TRBD2 covers 13 bases. The CDR3 totals 16 residues. Trimming took 4 bases from V and 5 from J; bases not matched to a gene: 7. CDR1 and CDR2 (germline): SNHLY, FYNNEI.

This clonotype was seen a handful of times. V gene TRBV20-1 combines with J gene TRBJ1-5; possibly TRBD1 for D (5 bases). CDR1 and CDR2 (germline): DFQATT, SNEGSKA (reference sequence). CDR3 size: 14 residues. The V gene lost 1 base and the J gene lost 6 bases, with 13 bases spanning the gap. The CDR3 is CSARVGGWGQPQHF. The CDR3 DNA follows: TGCAGTGCTAGAGTTGGGGGGTGGGGTCAGCCCCAGCATTTT.

Ten or more counts support this clonotype. The CDR3 sequence is CASSYGTRNYGYTF. CDR3 coding DNA: TGTGCCAGCAGCTACGGGACACGTAACTATGGCTACACCTTC. The chain has TRBV5-6 and TRBJ1-2, with D maybe TRBD1 (6 bases). V was clipped by 3 bases and J by 1 base, with 10 bases between them. From germline, CDR1 is SGHDT and CDR2 YYEEEE. The CDR3 spans 14 residues.